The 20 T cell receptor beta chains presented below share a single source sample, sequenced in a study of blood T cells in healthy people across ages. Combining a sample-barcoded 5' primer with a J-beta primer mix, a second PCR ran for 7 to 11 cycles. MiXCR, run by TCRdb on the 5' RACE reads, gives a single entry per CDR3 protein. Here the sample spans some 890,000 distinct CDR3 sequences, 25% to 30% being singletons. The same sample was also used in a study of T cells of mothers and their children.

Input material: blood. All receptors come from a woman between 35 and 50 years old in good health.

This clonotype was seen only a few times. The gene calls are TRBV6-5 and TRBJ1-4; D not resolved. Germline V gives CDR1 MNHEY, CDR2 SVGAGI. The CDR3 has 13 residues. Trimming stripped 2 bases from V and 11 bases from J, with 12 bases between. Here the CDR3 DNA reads TGTGCCAGCAGTTACCTGGACGGAGGCAAACTGTTTTTT. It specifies CASSYLDGGKLFF.

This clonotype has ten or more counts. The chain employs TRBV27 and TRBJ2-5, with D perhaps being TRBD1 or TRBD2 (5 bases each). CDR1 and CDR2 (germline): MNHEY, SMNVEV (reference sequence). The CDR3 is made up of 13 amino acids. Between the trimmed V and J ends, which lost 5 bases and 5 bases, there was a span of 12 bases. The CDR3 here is CASSGGVGETQYF. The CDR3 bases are TGTGCCAGCAGTGGGGGTGTGGGGGAGACCCAGTACTTC.

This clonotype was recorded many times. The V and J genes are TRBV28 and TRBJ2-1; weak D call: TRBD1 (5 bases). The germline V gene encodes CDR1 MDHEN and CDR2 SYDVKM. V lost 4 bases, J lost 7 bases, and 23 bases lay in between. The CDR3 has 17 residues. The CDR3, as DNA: TGTGCCAGCAGTTCGCAGGCCACAGGTATGGTGGGTAATGAGCAGTTCTTC. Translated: CASSSQATGMVGNEQFF. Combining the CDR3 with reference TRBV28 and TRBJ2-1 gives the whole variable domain DVKVTQSSRYLVKRTGEKVFLECVQDMDHENMFWYRQDPGLGLRLIYFSYDVKMKEKGDIPEGYSVSREKKERFSLILESASTNQTSMYLCASSSQATGMVGNEQFFGPGTRLTVL.

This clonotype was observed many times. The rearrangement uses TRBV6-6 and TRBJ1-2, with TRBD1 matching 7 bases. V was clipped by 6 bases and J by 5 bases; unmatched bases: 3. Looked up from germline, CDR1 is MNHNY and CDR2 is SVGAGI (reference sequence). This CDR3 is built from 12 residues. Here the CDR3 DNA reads TGTGCCAGCAGCGGGACAGAGTATGGCTACACCTTC. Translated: CASSGTEYGYTF.

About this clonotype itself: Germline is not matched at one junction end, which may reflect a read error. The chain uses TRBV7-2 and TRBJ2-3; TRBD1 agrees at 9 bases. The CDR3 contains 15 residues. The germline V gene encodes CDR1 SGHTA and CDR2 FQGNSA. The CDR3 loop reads CASSWGTGREETRYF. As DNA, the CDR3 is TGTGCCAGCAGCTGGGGGACAGGGAGAGAGGAGACGCGGTATTTT.

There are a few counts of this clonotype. This CDR3 reads CASKGTSGLTDTQYF. In nucleotides, the CDR3 is TGCGCCAGCAAGGGGACTAGCGGACTCACAGATACGCAGTATTTT. The rearrangement links TRBV4-1 to TRBJ2-3; TRBD2 matches at 11 bases. Trimming cost V 7 bases and J 2 bases; bases outside gene matches: 5. The CDR3 covers 15 residues. Per germline, CDR1 MGHRA and CDR2 YSYEKL.

The DNA for the CDR3 is TGTGCCAGCAGTTTCCGGGACAGGGGCAATCAGCCCCAGCATTTT. Translating gives CASSFRDRGNQPQHF. The chain recombines TRBV6-2 or TRBV6-3 with TRBJ1-5; 9 positions agree with TRBD1. V gave up 4 bases and J gave up 2 bases; unmatched junction bases: 3. The CDR3 runs 15 residues. The germline V gene encodes CDR1 MNHEY and CDR2 SVGEGT.

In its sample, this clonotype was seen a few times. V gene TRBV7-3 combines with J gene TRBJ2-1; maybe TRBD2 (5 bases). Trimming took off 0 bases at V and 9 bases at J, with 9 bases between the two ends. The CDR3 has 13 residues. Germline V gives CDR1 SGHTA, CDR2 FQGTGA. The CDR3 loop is CASSLTGEGEQFF. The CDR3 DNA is TGTGCCAGCAGCTTAACGGGTGAGGGTGAGCAGTTCTTC. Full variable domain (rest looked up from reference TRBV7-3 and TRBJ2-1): GAGVSQTPSNKVTEKGKYVELRCDPISGHTALYWYRQSLGQGPEFLIYFQGTGAADDSGLPNDRFFAVRPEGSVSTLKIQRTERGDSAVYLCASSLTGEGEQFFGPGTRLTVL.

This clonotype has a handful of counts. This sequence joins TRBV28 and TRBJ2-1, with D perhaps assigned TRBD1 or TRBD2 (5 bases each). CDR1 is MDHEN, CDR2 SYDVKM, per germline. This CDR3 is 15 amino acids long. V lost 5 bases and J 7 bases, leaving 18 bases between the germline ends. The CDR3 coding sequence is TGTGCCAGCAGTGGGGGTGATTGGGGCGGGAATGAGCAGTTCTTC. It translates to CASSGGDWGGNEQFF.

The CDR3: CASSLASGSWPEAFF. The CDR3 bases are TGCGCCAGCAGCTTGGCGTCAGGCTCCTGGCCTGAAGCTTTCTTT. The V call is TRBV5-1, the J call TRBJ1-1; D remains unclear. Germline values: CDR1 SGHRS, CDR2 YFSETQ. V lost 0 bases and J 6 bases, leaving 15 bases between the germline ends. This CDR3 contains 15 residues.

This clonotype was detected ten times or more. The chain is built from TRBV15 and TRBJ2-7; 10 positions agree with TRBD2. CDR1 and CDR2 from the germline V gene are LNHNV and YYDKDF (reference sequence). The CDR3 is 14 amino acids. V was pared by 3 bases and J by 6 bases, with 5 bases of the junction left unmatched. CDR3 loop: CATSRQRGGREQYF. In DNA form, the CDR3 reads TGTGCCACCAGCAGGCAGCGGGGGGGCCGCGAGCAGTACTTC.

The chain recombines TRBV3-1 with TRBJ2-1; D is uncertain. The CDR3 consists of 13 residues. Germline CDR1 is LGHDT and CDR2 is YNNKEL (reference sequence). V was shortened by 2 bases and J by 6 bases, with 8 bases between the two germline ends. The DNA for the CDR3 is TGTGCCAGCAGCCAAATGTCTCGCAATGAGCAGTTCTTC. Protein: CASSQMSRNEQFF.

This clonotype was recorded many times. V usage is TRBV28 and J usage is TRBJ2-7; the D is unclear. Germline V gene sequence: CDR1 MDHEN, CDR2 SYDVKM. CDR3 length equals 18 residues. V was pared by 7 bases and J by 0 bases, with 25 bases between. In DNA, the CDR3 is TGTGCCAGCACCTTCATCTCGTCCGCGCGAGAAAACTCCTACGAGCAGTACTTC. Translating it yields CASTFISSARENSYEQYF. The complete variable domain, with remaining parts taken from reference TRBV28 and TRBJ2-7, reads DVKVTQSSRYLVKRTGEKVFLECVQDMDHENMFWYRQDPGLGLRLIYFSYDVKMKEKGDIPEGYSVSREKKERFSLILESASTNQTSMYLCASTFISSARENSYEQYFGPGTRLTVT.

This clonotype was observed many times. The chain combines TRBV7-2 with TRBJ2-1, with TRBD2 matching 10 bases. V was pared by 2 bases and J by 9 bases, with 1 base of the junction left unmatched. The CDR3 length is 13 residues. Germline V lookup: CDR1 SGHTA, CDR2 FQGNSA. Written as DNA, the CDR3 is TGTGCCAGCAGCTTAAGCGGGGGGGTTGAGCAGTTCTTC. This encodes CASSLSGGVEQFF.

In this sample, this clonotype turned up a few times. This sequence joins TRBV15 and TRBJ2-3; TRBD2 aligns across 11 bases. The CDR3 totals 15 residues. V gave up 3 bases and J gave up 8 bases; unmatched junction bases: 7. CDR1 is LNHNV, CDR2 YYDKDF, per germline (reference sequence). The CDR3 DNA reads TGTGCCACCAGCAGGTTAGCGGGGGGGCCAATTACGCAGTATTTT. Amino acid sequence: CATSRLAGGPITQYF.

The CDR3 region has the DNA TGTGCCAGTAGTAGAGGTCCCGGAGGAGAGACCCAGTACTTC. Translated: CASSRGPGGETQYF. The chain recombines TRBV19 with TRBJ2-5, with D tentatively TRBD2 (5 bases). CDR1 LNHDA and CDR2 SQIVND come from the germline V gene (reference sequence). The CDR3 totals 14 residues. V lost 4 bases and J lost 4, with 13 bases in between.

The CDR3 spells CSVGGRREGSNEQFF. Here the CDR3 DNA reads TGCAGCGTTGGGGGGCGGAGGGAGGGAAGCAATGAGCAGTTCTTC. The chain carries TRBV29-1 and TRBJ2-1; TRBD2 might be the D (7 bases). The V end lost 4 bases, the J end lost 6 bases, and 19 bases lay between the germline ends. The CDR3 contains 15 residues. CDR1 is SQVTM, CDR2 ANQGSEA, per germline.

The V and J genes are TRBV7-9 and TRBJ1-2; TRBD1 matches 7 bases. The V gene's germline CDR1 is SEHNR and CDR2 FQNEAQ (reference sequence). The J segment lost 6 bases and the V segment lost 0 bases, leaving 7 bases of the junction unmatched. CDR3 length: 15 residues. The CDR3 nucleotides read TGTGCCAGCAGCTTAGCTGATCCCAGGGGGAATGGCTACACCTTC. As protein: CASSLADPRGNGYTF.

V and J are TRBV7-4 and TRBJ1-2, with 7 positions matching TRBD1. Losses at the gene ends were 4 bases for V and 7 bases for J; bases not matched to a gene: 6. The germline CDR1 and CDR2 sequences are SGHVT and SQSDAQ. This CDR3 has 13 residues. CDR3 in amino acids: CASSSDRASGYTF. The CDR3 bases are TGTGCCAGCAGCTCCGACAGGGCAAGTGGCTACACCTTC.

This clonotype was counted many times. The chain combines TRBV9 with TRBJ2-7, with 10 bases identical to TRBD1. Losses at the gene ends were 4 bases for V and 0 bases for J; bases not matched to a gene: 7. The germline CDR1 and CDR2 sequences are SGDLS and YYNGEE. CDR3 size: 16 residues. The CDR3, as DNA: TGTGCCAGCAGCCCCCAGACAGGGGGCCTCTCCTACGAGCAGTACTTC. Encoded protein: CASSPQTGGLSYEQYF.